The 21 T cell receptor beta chains below come from one sample, sequenced in a study of T cell responses to AZD1222 COVID-19 vaccine. Using immunoSEQ multiplex PCR, the repertoire was profiled, and TCRdb retains in-frame clones only, with some absent. In the table there are roughly 110,000 clones, about 90% of which are singletons. Sample: peripheral blood, taken on day 0 of AZD1222 vaccination. These receptors were collected from an adult in good health.

The chain links TRBV5-8 to TRBJ1-5; 7 nucleotides line up with TRBD1. Germline V gives CDR1 SGHTS, CDR2 YDEGEE. This CDR3 region has 17 residues. Unmatched junction bases numbered 8, after V lost 2 bases and J lost 0 bases. This chain's CDR3 is CASSFPVTGASNQPQHF. The CDR3, as DNA: TGTGCCAGCAGCTTTCCCGTTACAGGGGCTAGCAATCAGCCCCAGCATTTT.

The V and J genes are TRBV7-2 and TRBJ1-3; 7 bases are a match to TRBD1. The germline V gene has CDR1 SGHTA and CDR2 FQGNSA. The CDR3 contains 14 residues. V lost 4 bases, J lost 4 bases, and 4 bases stayed unmatched. CDR3 protein: CASSSLQGGNTIYF. In DNA, the CDR3 is TGTGCCAGCAGCTCACTACAGGGGGGAAACACCATATATTTT. The variable domain in full, completed from reference TRBV7-2 and TRBJ1-3, reads GAGVSQSPSNKVTEKGKDVELRCDPISGHTALYWYRQSLGQGLEFLIYFQGNSAPDKSGLPSDRFSAERTGGSVSTLTIQRTQQEDSAVYLCASSSLQGGNTIYFGEGSWLTVV.

The chain employs TRBV27 and TRBJ1-1; D gene ambiguous. CDR1 MNHEY and CDR2 SMNVEV come from the germline V gene (reference sequence). V was clipped by 2 bases and J by 1 base, with 5 bases between them. The CDR3 is made up of 13 amino acids. CDR3 coding DNA: TGTGCCAGCAGTTTACCGGGGAACACTGAAGCTTTCTTT. Residues: CASSLPGNTEAFF.

Only one count was recorded for this clone. DNA for the CDR3: TGTGCTAGTGGTTTGTGGGCAGCCGCAGATACGCAGTATTTT. It encodes CASGLWAAADTQYF. The V and J genes are TRBV12-5 and TRBJ2-3; D ambiguous. Trimming removed 2 bases at V and 4 bases at J, with 10 bases between. The CDR3 sequence is 14 residues long. Germline CDR1 reads LGHNT; CDR2 reads FRNRAP.

The chain uses TRBV5-1 and TRBJ2-7; D may match TRBD1 or TRBD2 (5 bases each). Trimming took off 3 bases at V and 12 bases at J, with 22 bases between the two ends. CDR3 length: 14 residues. Germline CDR1 and CDR2: SGHRS and YFSETQ. CDR3 nucleotide sequence: TGCGCCAGCAGCTCACCGGGACGCATCTCGAGGATGTACTTC. This encodes CASSSPGRISRMYF.

This rearrangement joins TRBV4-1 to TRBJ2-7; 12 nucleotides line up with TRBD2. V dropped 3 bases and J dropped 0; count of bases not matched to a gene: 3. Germline V gene sequence: CDR1 MGHRA, CDR2 YSYEKL. This CDR3 has 16 amino acids. The CDR3 sequence is CASSQVLAGGSYEQYF. In nucleotides, the CDR3 is TGCGCCAGCAGCCAGGTACTAGCGGGAGGCTCCTACGAGCAGTACTTC.

The rearrangement links TRBV12-3 or TRBV12-4 to TRBJ2-7; D remains ambiguous. This CDR3 spans 11 amino acids. The V gene lost 4 bases and the J gene lost 1 base, with 2 bases spanning the gap. The CDR3 protein is CASSWSYEQYF. The DNA for the CDR3 is TGTGCCAGCAGTTGGTCCTACGAGCAGTACTTC.

This sequence joins TRBV5-4 and TRBJ2-5; perhaps D is TRBD1 or TRBD2 (5 bases each). Trimming cost V 5 bases and J 2 bases, with 16 bases left between them. Germline values: CDR1 SGHNT, CDR2 YYREEE (reference sequence). The CDR3 contains 15 residues. CDR3: CASRDSGTVQETQYF. CDR3 sequence (DNA): TGTGCCAGCAGGGATTCCGGGACGGTTCAAGAGACCCAGTACTTC.

CDR3 loop: CATSESGLGHTDTQYF. As DNA, the CDR3 is TGTGCCACCAGTGAATCGGGACTTGGACACACAGATACGCAGTATTTT. V gene TRBV24-1 combines with J gene TRBJ2-3; tentative D call: TRBD2 (6 bases). Trimming shortened V by 4 bases and J by 2 bases, and 15 bases separated the two germline ends. Germline V CDR1 and CDR2: KGHDR, SFDVKD. This CDR3 has 16 residues.

The J gene is TRBJ2-5, the V gene TRBV9; D call uncertain. The V end lost 0 bases, the J end lost 9 bases, and 9 bases lay between the germline ends. Germline assignment: CDR1 SGDLS and CDR2 YYNGEE. CDR3 length: 12 amino acids. The CDR3 DNA sequence: TGTGCCAGCAGCGTAGGGTCGGCTCCCCAGTACTTC. It encodes CASSVGSAPQYF. Full variable domain (missing parts from reference TRBV9 and TRBJ2-5): DSGVTQTPKHLITATGQRVTLRCSPRSGDLSVYWYQQSLDQGLQFLIQYYNGEERAKGNILERFSAQQFPDLHSELNLSSLELGDSALYFCASSVGSAPQYFGPGTRLLVL.

The chain links TRBV7-9 to TRBJ1-1; tentatively, D is TRBD1 (6 bases). Looked up from germline, CDR1 is SEHNR and CDR2 is FQNEAQ (reference sequence). The CDR3 is made up of 15 amino acids. V was trimmed by 2 bases and J by 5 bases, leaving 15 bases between them. CDR3 DNA sequence: TGTGCCAGCAGCTTAAGGGTTACAGGGCGAACTGAAGCTTTCTTT. As protein: CASSLRVTGRTEAFF.

The V gene is TRBV7-8, the J gene TRBJ2-1; possibly TRBD2 for D (6 bases). V was trimmed by 5 bases and J by 1 base, leaving 27 bases between them. The CDR3 sequence is 20 residues long. Germline V lookup: CDR1 SGHVS, CDR2 FQNEAQ. CDR3 residues: CASSTFISGLKDASYNEQFF. The CDR3 coding sequence is TGTGCCAGCAGCACTTTTATATCGGGACTCAAAGACGCATCCTACAATGAGCAGTTCTTC.

This chain links TRBV10-3 with TRBJ2-2; no clear D. Germline V gene sequence: CDR1 ENHRY, CDR2 SYGVKD. Trimming stripped 4 bases from V and 4 bases from J, with 19 bases between. The CDR3 has 17 residues. The CDR3 protein is CAISGLGGVRLTGELFF. For the CDR3, the DNA is TGTGCCATCAGTGGGCTCGGTGGGGTCCGCCTCACCGGGGAGCTGTTTTTT.

The V gene is TRBV19, the J gene TRBJ2-1; D tentatively reads TRBD1 or TRBD2 (6 bases each). Germline CDR1 and CDR2: LNHDA and SQIVND (reference sequence). V shed 6 bases and J shed 5 bases, with 17 bases lying between them. This CDR3 has 15 amino acids. The CDR3 DNA reads as TGTGCCAGTAGGTTAGCGGAGGGGGGCCACAATGAGCAGTTCTTC. Residues: CASRLAEGGHNEQFF.

The chain uses TRBV5-1 and TRBJ1-4, with D uncertain. CDR1 is SGHRS, CDR2 YFSETQ, per germline. The ends were cut back, 1 base at V and 6 bases at J, with 13 bases in the middle. This CDR3 contains 15 residues. The CDR3, as DNA: TGCGCCAGCAGCTTGAATCAGCCGGAGGATGAAAAACTGTTTTTT. This sequence encodes CASSLNQPEDEKLFF.

The J gene is TRBJ1-6, the V gene TRBV7-2; D is unclear. With 4 bases removed from V and 6 bases from J, the gap between germline ends came to 10 bases. Germline CDR1 and CDR2: SGHTA and FQGNSA. The CDR3 is 14 residues long. Written as DNA, the CDR3 is TGTGCCAGCAGCTCGGGGAATCGTAATTCACCCCTCCACTTT. Protein sequence: CASSSGNRNSPLHF.

This rearrangement joins TRBV9 to TRBJ2-7; possible D gene TRBD1, 6 bases. The V and J ends lost 0 bases and 1 base respectively, with 11 bases between them. The germline V gene encodes CDR1 SGDLS and CDR2 YYNGEE. This CDR3 comprises 15 residues. The CDR3 DNA reads as TGTGCCAGCAGCGTAGCGCCCGGACAGTCCTACGAGCAGTACTTC. It specifies CASSVAPGQSYEQYF.

This clone was seen a handful of times. V and J are TRBV3-1 (or the pseudogene TRBV3-2) and TRBJ1-2; 8 nucleotides agree with TRBD1. J was trimmed by 4 bases and V by 0 bases; bases with no gene match: 1. The CDR3 loop spans 14 amino acids. The V gene's germline CDR1 is LGHDT and CDR2 YNNKEL (reference sequence). The CDR3 DNA reads TGTGCCAGCAGCCAAGACACAGGGGGCTATGGCTACACCTTC. Encoded protein: CASSQDTGGYGYTF.

This chain connects TRBV6-6 to TRBJ1-5; D gene ambiguous. V gave up 6 bases and J gave up 9 bases, with 18 bases separating them. The germline CDR1 and CDR2 sequences are MNHNY and SVGAGI (reference sequence). The CDR3 is made up of 14 amino acids. The CDR3 region is CASRTPDLEGPQHF. CDR3 nucleotides: TGTGCCAGCAGGACCCCGGACCTGGAGGGGCCCCAGCATTTT.

This chain joins TRBV25-1 and TRBJ1-1, with TRBD1 matching 7 bases. There are 15 residues in the CDR3. Per germline, CDR1 MGHDK and CDR2 SYGVNS. V lost 6 bases and J lost 0; bases outside the gene matches: 7. The CDR3: CASSRQGPMNTEAFF. The CDR3 DNA follows: TGTGCCAGCAGCAGACAGGGACCGATGAACACTGAAGCTTTCTTT.

The V call is TRBV11-2, the J call TRBJ2-1; possibly TRBD2 for D (6 bases). The CDR3 runs 15 residues. Trimming removed 5 bases from V and 10 bases from J, with 21 bases in between. Germline CDR1 reads SGHAT; CDR2 reads FQNNGV. CDR3: CASSPIRGSETEQFF. As DNA, the CDR3 is TGTGCCAGCAGCCCTATCCGGGGGAGTGAAACAGAGCAGTTCTTC. The full variable domain, completed using reference TRBV11-2 and TRBJ2-1, is EAGVAQSPRYKIIEKRQSVAFWCNPISGHATLYWYQQILGQGPKLLIQFQNNGVVDDSQLPKDRFSAERLKGVDSTLKIQPAKLEDSAVYLCASSPIRGSETEQFFGPGTRLTVL.